These T cell receptor beta chains were read from a single sample in a study of OX40 agonist ivuxolimab in advanced cancers. Sequenced by immunoSEQ multiplex PCR; TCRdb stores in-frame clones only, minus some. The profile shows roughly 48,000 clones, under 85% of them singletons. Sequenced material: CD4+ or CD8+ T cells sorted from blood, taken in a trial of the OX40 agonist ivuxolimab. The receptors stem from an adult with an advanced solid tumor such as melanoma, head and neck, liver or kidney cancer. CDR3s include the opening cysteine and the closing phenylalanine or tryptophan. Each record gives: CDR3 length, V gene, clone size, D gene, J gene, CDR3 protein, CDR3 DNA. The D gene is left open where the match is weak. Clone sizes are given selectively: once, few, many, or a class where the clone is expanded.

>17|TRBV4-3|-|TRBD1|TRBJ1-4
CASSQRGSGQGNEKLFF
TGCGCCAGCAGCCAGAGAGGTTCAGGACAGGGTAATGAAAAACTGTTTTTT
>14|TRBV5-6|few|TRBD2|TRBJ2-3
CASSRRGEGDTQYF
TGTGCCAGCAGCCGCCGAGGGGAGGGAGATACGCAGTATTTT
>15|TRBV5-5|-|-|TRBJ1-5
CASSSAIQVRQPQHF
TGTGCCAGCAGCTCGGCAATACAGGTCAGGCAGCCCCAGCATTTT
>14|TRBV4-3|-|-|TRBJ2-7
CASSQDPGNYEQYF
TGCGCCAGCAGCCAAGACCCAGGGAACTACGAGCAGTACTTC
>15|TRBV30|-|-|TRBJ1-4
CAWSAVRGTNEKLFF
TGTGCCTGGAGTGCGGTCAGAGGCACTAATGAAAAACTGTTTTTT
>15|TRBV6-5|-|TRBD1|TRBJ1-2
CASRKGTDRVGGYTF
TGTGCCAGCAGGAAGGGGACCGACAGGGTGGGTGGCTACACCTTC
>16|TRBV7-3|-|TRBD1|TRBJ2-3
CASSSGTGKRTDTQYF
TGTGCCAGCAGCTCGGGGACAGGCAAACGCACAGATACGCAGTATTTT
>13|TRBV2|-|-|TRBJ2-3
CASSVASTDTQYF
TGTGCCAGCAGTGTGGCTAGCACAGATACGCAGTATTTT
>14|TRBV6-1|-|TRBD2|TRBJ2-7
CASSNAGGYHEQYF
TGTGCCAGTTCGAACGCGGGGGGTTATCACGAGCAGTACTTC
>15|TRBV7-2|-|TRBD1|TRBJ2-7
CASSVQGGRPYEQYF
TGTGCCAGCAGCGTACAGGGGGGACGCCCCTACGAGCAGTACTTC
>18|TRBV6-1|-|TRBD2|TRBJ2-3
CASSEEHGAGGPRDTQYF
TGTGCCAGCAGTGAGGAGCATGGAGCGGGGGGGCCTCGAGATACGCAGTATTTT
>13|TRBV5-4|-|-|TRBJ1-2
CASSLVGMGGYTF
TGTGCCAGCAGCCTCGTGGGTATGGGGGGCTACACCTTC
>17|TRBV10-3|-|TRBD2|TRBJ2-1
CAISESKWTSGGNEQFF
TGTGCCATCAGTGAGTCGAAGTGGACTAGCGGGGGGAATGAGCAGTTCTTC
>13|TRBV30|-|-|TRBJ1-5
CAWSEVPGQPQHF
TGTGCCTGGAGTGAGGTGCCGGGTCAGCCCCAGCATTTT
>16|TRBV11-1|once|-|TRBJ1-2
CASSLNLGGTQKGYTF
TGTGCCAGCAGCTTAAACCTGGGCGGTACTCAGAAAGGCTACACCTTC
>14|TRBV30|-|TRBD1|TRBJ2-7
CAWKGARGPYEQYF
TGTGCCTGGAAAGGGGCCAGGGGGCCCTACGAGCAGTACTTC
>10|TRBV20-1|-|-|TRBJ2-5
CSAAMEAQYF
TGCAGTGCCGCGATGGAGGCCCAGTACTTC
>19|TRBV2|-|TRBD2|TRBJ2-5
CASRLWGPGLAGVRETQYF
TGTGCCAGCCGGTTATGGGGTCCGGGACTAGCGGGGGTTCGGGAGACCCAGTACTTC
>18|TRBV4-2|-|TRBD1|TRBJ2-7
CASSQGTQVQGAPYEQYF
TGTGCCAGCAGCCAAGGGACTCAGGTGCAGGGGGCCCCCTACGAGCAGTACTTC
>13|TRBV6-6|-|-|TRBJ2-1
CASSLDSYNEQFF
TGTGCCAGCAGCTTAGACAGCTACAATGAGCAGTTCTTC
>15|TRBV7-2|once|TRBD2|TRBJ2-3
CASSLAGGPADTQYF
TGTGCCAGCAGTCTAGCGGGGGGGCCCGCAGATACGCAGTATTTT
>16|TRBV21-1|few|-|TRBJ1-5
CASSKRDRGSNQPQHF
TGTGCCAGCAGCAAAAGGGACAGGGGTAGCAATCAGCCCCAGCATTTT
>12|TRBV5-6|-|-|TRBJ2-7
CASSSDAYEQYF
TGTGCCAGCAGCTCGGACGCCTACGAGCAGTACTTC
>13|TRBV6-5|few|-|TRBJ2-5
CASSLNRQETQYF
TGTGCCAGCAGTTTGAACAGACAAGAGACCCAGTACTTC
>14|TRBV30|-|TRBD1|TRBJ1-4
CAWSADRVNEKLFF
TGTGCCTGGAGTGCCGACAGGGTTAATGAAAAACTGTTTTTT
>13|TRBV30|-|-|TRBJ1-3
CAWIRRSGNTIYF
TGTGCCTGGATCAGGCGCTCTGGAAACACCATATATTTT